This entry features one T cell receptor beta chain sequence. The data are from a study of T cell changes during pregnancy in multiple sclerosis. The germline gives CDR1 MNHEY, CDR2 SMNVEV (reference sequence). The ends were cut back, 2 bases at V and 8 bases at J, with 16 bases in the middle. The CDR3 runs to 15 residues. Data came from immunoSEQ multiplex PCR; TCRdb stores just in-frame clones and leaves some out. The table has over 35,000 clones, 94% seen once. The input for sequencing was CD4+ T cells from peripheral blood mononuclear cells, taken in the second trimester of pregnancy. The chain has TRBV27 and TRBJ2-1; a weak D match, TRBD1 (6 bases). This TCR came from a female donor with multiple sclerosis, enrolled in a pregnancy study. The CDR3 is CASSLGGTSGHEQFF. CDR3 nucleotide sequence: TGTGCCAGCAGTTTAGGTGGGACATCTGGCCATGAGCAGTTCTTC.